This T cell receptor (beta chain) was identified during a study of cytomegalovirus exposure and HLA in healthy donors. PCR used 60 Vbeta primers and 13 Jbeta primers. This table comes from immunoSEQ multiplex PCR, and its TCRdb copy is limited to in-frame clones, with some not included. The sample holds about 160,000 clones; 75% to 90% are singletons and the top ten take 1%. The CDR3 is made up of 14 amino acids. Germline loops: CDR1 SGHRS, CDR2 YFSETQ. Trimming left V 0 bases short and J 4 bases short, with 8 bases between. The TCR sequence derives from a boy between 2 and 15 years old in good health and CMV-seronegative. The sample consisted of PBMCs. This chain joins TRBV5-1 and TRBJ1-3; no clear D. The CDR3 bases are TGCGCCAGCAGCTTGGGAGGGCCGGGAAACACCATATATTTT. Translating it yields CASSLGGPGNTIYF.